The 23 T cell receptor beta chains listed next were all sequenced from one sample in a study of T-cell reconstitution after alpha-beta-depleted transplantation in children. Unique molecular identifiers tagged the TCRbeta library. Each CDR3 protein is one row after TCRdb ran MiXCR on the PCR reads. The sample yields around 960,000 distinct CDR3 sequences, around 30% seen once. Sequences were derived from PBMCs, mostly from graft donor cells, sampled 360 days after TCRalphabeta/CD19-depleted stem cell transplant. The receptors shown here come from a boy younger than two who had a stem cell transplant for SCID, so the T cells may come from the graft donor.

The chain has TRBV20-1 and TRBJ2-1, with D possibly matching TRBD2 (7 bases). From germline, CDR1 is DFQATT and CDR2 SNEGSKA (reference sequence). This CDR3 region has 16 residues. Trimming left V 0 bases short and J 0 bases short, with 12 bases between. CDR3 sequence reads: CSARDAAGASYNEQFF. In nucleotides, the CDR3 is TGCAGTGCTAGAGATGCGGCGGGGGCCTCCTACAATGAGCAGTTCTTC.

The chain couples TRBV7-9 to TRBJ2-5; D gene ambiguous. The CDR3 covers 14 residues. Germline lookup yields CDR1 SEHNR and CDR2 FQNEAQ (reference sequence). V gave up 1 base and J gave up 2 bases, with 8 bases separating them. CDR3 sequence: CASSLDGSQETQYF. Here the CDR3 DNA reads TGTGCCAGCAGCTTAGATGGCAGTCAAGAGACCCAGTACTTC.

This sequence joins TRBV19 and TRBJ1-3; D call uncertain. Germline values: CDR1 LNHDA, CDR2 SQIVND (reference sequence). This CDR3 has 14 amino acids. Deletions cut 8 bases from V and 2 bases from J, with 13 bases between. CDR3 sequence (DNA): TGTGCCAGTGAGGACGGCGCGGCTGGAAACACCATATATTTT. It encodes CASEDGAAGNTIYF.

This clonotype was counted a few times. The V gene is TRBV10-3, the J gene TRBJ2-1; a weak D match, TRBD2 (6 bases). Germline values: CDR1 ENHRY, CDR2 SYGVKD. The CDR3 sequence is 13 residues long. The V end was cut by 3 bases, the J end by 8 bases, with 11 bases between. This CDR3 reads CAISDRGADEQFF. CDR3 bases: TGTGCCATCAGTGACCGCGGGGCCGATGAGCAGTTCTTC.

This clonotype was observed a few times. The chain is built from TRBV12-3 or TRBV12-4 and TRBJ2-1; a possible D gene is TRBD2 (6 bases). CDR3 length: 18 residues. Trimming took 1 base from V and 0 from J, leaving 16 bases between them. CDR3 region: CASSLDRGSAFSYNEQFF. CDR3 nucleotides: TGTGCCAGCAGTTTAGATCGGGGGTCCGCGTTCTCCTACAATGAGCAGTTCTTC.

The chain couples TRBV29-1 to TRBJ2-1; no clear D. Looked up from germline, CDR1 is SQVTM and CDR2 is ANQGSEA. The CDR3 covers 12 residues. Trimming removed 5 bases at V and 6 bases at J, with 11 bases between. Here the CDR3 DNA reads TGCAGCGTTCTCCCAGGCACCAATGAGCAGTTCTTC. This translates into CSVLPGTNEQFF.

V gene TRBV20-1 combines with J gene TRBJ2-5; D ambiguous. The CDR3 contains 11 residues. The ends were cut back, 6 bases at V and 6 bases at J, with 11 bases in the middle. CDR1 is DFQATT, CDR2 SNEGSKA, per germline (reference sequence). In DNA form, the CDR3 reads TGCAGTGCCTCGCCCCGCCAGACCCAGTACTTC. Translating it yields CSASPRQTQYF.

This clonotype occurred many times. The V call is TRBV3-1, the J call TRBJ2-5; 9 bases agree with TRBD2. The germline V gene has CDR1 LGHDT and CDR2 YNNKEL (reference sequence). This CDR3 is built from 16 residues. The V segment lost 4 bases and the J segment 5 bases; nucleotides outside the gene matches: 11. CDR3 region: CASSRDGTSSLETQYF. CDR3 bases: TGTGCCAGCAGCCGCGACGGGACTAGCTCGCTTGAGACCCAGTACTTC.

The sample holds a few counts of this clonotype. This chain connects TRBV20-1 to TRBJ1-5; 9 bases match TRBD1. Per germline, CDR1 DFQATT and CDR2 SNEGSKA (reference sequence). With 6 bases clipped from V and 2 bases from J, the junction kept 8 bases outside the gene matches. This CDR3 is built from 15 residues. This chain's CDR3 is CSARDRARGNQPQHF. CDR3 coding DNA: TGCAGTGCGAGGGACAGGGCCAGAGGCAATCAGCCCCAGCATTTT.

The chain uses TRBV4-1 and TRBJ2-7, with 7 bases matching TRBD1. J gave up 4 bases and V 1 base, and 7 bases lay outside the gene matches. The CDR3 covers 15 residues. From germline, CDR1 is MGHRA and CDR2 YSYEKL. This CDR3 reads CASSQVWDRPYEQYF. CDR3 DNA sequence: TGCGCCAGCAGCCAAGTGTGGGACAGACCTTACGAGCAGTACTTC.

To note about this clonotype: One base away lies a much larger clone, so this may be a sequencing read error. V gene TRBV27 combines with J gene TRBJ2-7, with 8 bases matching TRBD1. The CDR3 sequence is 13 residues long. The germline CDR1 and CDR2 sequences are MNHEY and SMNVEV (reference sequence). With V trimmed by 6 bases and J by 3 bases, 4 bases remained unmatched. The CDR3 DNA is TGTGCCAGCAGACCTGACAGGGGCTACGAGCAGTACTTC. Translation gives CASRPDRGYEQYF.

V gene TRBV2 combines with J gene TRBJ2-7, with 12 bases lining up with TRBD1. Germline lookup yields CDR1 SNHLY and CDR2 FYNNEI. The CDR3 spans 14 residues. The J segment lost 7 bases and the V segment lost 6 bases, leaving 7 bases of the junction unmatched. The CDR3 loop reads CASRPGQGAREQYF. CDR3 sequence (DNA): TGTGCCAGCAGGCCGGGACAGGGGGCGCGGGAGCAGTACTTC.

This chain links TRBV10-3 with TRBJ2-7; D is unclear. Deletions cut 4 bases from V and 1 base from J, with 14 bases between. CDR3 size: 15 residues. The V gene's germline CDR1 is ENHRY and CDR2 SYGVKD. The CDR3 region is CAISGAQVRSYEQYF. The DNA for the CDR3 is TGTGCCATCAGTGGGGCCCAGGTCAGATCCTACGAGCAGTACTTC.

This rearrangement joins TRBV27 to TRBJ2-5; 7 bases fit TRBD2. Germline-derived CDR1 and CDR2 are MNHEY and SMNVEV (reference sequence). CDR3 size: 14 residues. The junction had 7 bases not matched to a gene; V was cut back by 4 bases and J by 5 bases. The CDR3 DNA is TGTGCCAGCAGTTCGACTAGCACCGCGGAGACCCAGTACTTC. This encodes CASSSTSTAETQYF.

The J gene is TRBJ2-3, the V gene TRBV20-1; 9 bases match TRBD2. CDR3 length equals 14 residues. Germline loops: CDR1 DFQATT, CDR2 SNEGSKA (reference sequence). Unmatched junction bases numbered 3, after V lost 3 bases and J lost 2 bases. The CDR3 DNA reads as TGCAGTGCTAGGGCGGGGGGGGACACAGATACGCAGTATTTT. It encodes CSARAGGDTDTQYF.

This clonotype was observed a few times. The chain links TRBV5-1 to TRBJ2-3; TRBD1 or TRBD2 may be the D gene (5 bases each). CDR3 length: 15 amino acids. Germline lookup yields CDR1 SGHRS and CDR2 YFSETQ. The V end lost 1 base, the J end lost 4 bases, and 13 bases lay between the germline ends. The CDR3 DNA sequence: TGCGCCAGCAGCTTGCGAGGGGACGGGGCAGATACGCAGTATTTT. This translates into CASSLRGDGADTQYF.

The J gene is TRBJ1-6, the V gene TRBV6-5; D possibly corresponds to TRBD1 (6 bases). Trimming shortened V by 8 bases and J by 9 bases, and 17 bases separated the two germline ends. The CDR3 spans 14 residues. Germline assignment: CDR1 MNHEY and CDR2 SVGAGI. The CDR3 spells CASGHRDTFSPLHF. The CDR3 bases are TGTGCCAGCGGTCACCGGGACACTTTTTCACCCCTCCACTTT.

This clonotype was picked up a small number of times. The V and J genes are TRBV21-1 and TRBJ1-5; the table's D call TRBD1 went unverified against the DNA. TRBV21-1 is noted as a pseudogene. This CDR3 is 14 amino acids long. The CDR3 sequence: CARSPPGYGQPQHF. The CDR3 bases are TGTGCCAGATCCCCCCCAGGGTATGGTCAGCCCCAGCATTTT.

V and J are TRBV6-5 and TRBJ1-1; no reliable D call. The V gene lost 8 bases and the J gene lost 1 base, with 8 bases spanning the gap. The CDR3 length is 12 residues. CDR1 and CDR2 from the germline V gene are MNHEY and SVGAGI. The CDR3 here is CASESGNTEAFF. CDR3 coding DNA: TGTGCCAGCGAATCGGGGAACACTGAAGCTTTCTTT.

The chain has TRBV28 and TRBJ2-7, with 8 bases matching TRBD1. Trimming cost V 6 bases and J 3 bases; bases outside gene matches: 1. The CDR3 sequence is 12 residues long. CDR1 MDHEN and CDR2 SYDVKM come from the germline V gene. For the CDR3, the DNA is TGTGCCAGCAGGGGACAGGACTACGAGCAGTACTTC. Translated, it gives CASRGQDYEQYF.

CDR3 sequence: CAWSVATGARYEQYF. CDR3 DNA sequence: TGTGCCTGGAGTGTAGCGACAGGGGCCAGGTACGAGCAGTACTTC. The chain recombines TRBV30 with TRBJ2-7; 8 bases match TRBD1. The CDR3 totals 15 residues. The germline gives CDR1 GTSNPN, CDR2 SVGIG (reference sequence). V dropped 0 bases and J dropped 4; count of bases not matched to a gene: 8.

The chain combines TRBV28 with TRBJ2-1; D is unresolved. With 6 bases removed from V and 6 bases from J, the gap between germline ends came to 15 bases. The germline CDR1 and CDR2 sequences are MDHEN and SYDVKM. The length of the CDR3 is 14 residues. The CDR3 DNA follows: TGTGCCAGCAGCGACCCCGGATCATCCAATGAGCAGTTCTTC. Translating it yields CASSDPGSSNEQFF. Full variable domain (remainder filled in from reference TRBV28 and TRBJ2-1): DVKVTQSSRYLVKRTGEKVFLECVQDMDHENMFWYRQDPGLGLRLIYFSYDVKMKEKGDIPEGYSVSREKKERFSLILESASTNQTSMYLCASSDPGSSNEQFFGPGTRLTVL.

J is TRBJ2-5 and V is TRBV11-1; D unclear. V lost 4 bases to trimming and J lost 4 bases, with 7 bases between them. Germline V gene sequence: CDR1 SGHAT, CDR2 FQDESV (reference sequence). The CDR3 extends over 12 amino acids. The CDR3 nucleotides read TGTGCCAGCAGCTCCATGATAGAGACCCAGTACTTC. It translates to CASSSMIETQYF.